This T cell receptor (beta chain) was identified during a study of cytomegalovirus exposure and HLA in healthy donors. Study results and limitations: After further analysis at a later stage, 15,000 to 20,000 TCR beta sequences were associated with HLA alleles at 0.05 false discovery rate. Later work showed greater clonal expansion in HLA-associated TCR beta chains than in equally common others. Presence/absence analyses supposed approximately even sequencing depth among donors. Segments of the TCR beta V type were, in most cases, productive about 87% or about 30% of the time in an earlier analysis.

Notes on this clone: The antigen is undetermined.

V lost 10 bases, J lost 0 bases, and 9 bases stayed unmatched. Germline values: CDR1 SGHRS, CDR2 YFSETQ. This CDR3 has 16 amino acids. The primer mix had 60 Vbeta and 13 Jbeta primers. Some clones are missing from TCRdb's copy, which holds only in-frame ones; the method was immunoSEQ multiplex PCR. The sample consists of around 150,000 clones, around 68% of them appearing once. Specimen: PBMCs. V gene TRBV5-1 combines with J gene TRBJ2-6; 8 bases fit TRBD1. This clonotype was sampled from a man aged 50 to 59 in good health and CMV-seronegative. The CDR3 loop is CAGKTGVSSGANVLTF. The CDR3 nucleotides are TGCGCCGGGAAGACAGGGGTGAGCTCTGGGGCCAACGTCCTGACTTTC.